The present entry profiles one TCR beta chain with its context. This entry is derived from a study of cytotoxic CD8 clonotypes in ibrutinib-treated CLL. Sequencing was performed with immunoSEQ multiplex PCR; in TCRdb, only in-frame clones are kept and a portion is missing. The sample carries tens of thousands of clones, approximately 70% recorded once. The ends were cut back, 3 bases at V and 6 bases at J, with 18 bases in the middle. CDR3 length: 15 residues. CDR1 is MDHEN and CDR2 is SYDVKM in the germline V gene. V is TRBV28 and J is TRBJ2-7; D may be TRBD1 or TRBD2 (7 bases each). The source material was PBMCs, sampled before ibrutinib treatment. The receptor comes from a human donor with chronic lymphocytic leukemia. The CDR3 DNA reads as TGTGCCAGCAGTTTCTGGCAGGGGGGGTTGAGCGAGCAGTACTTC. Translation: CASSFWQGGLSEQYF.